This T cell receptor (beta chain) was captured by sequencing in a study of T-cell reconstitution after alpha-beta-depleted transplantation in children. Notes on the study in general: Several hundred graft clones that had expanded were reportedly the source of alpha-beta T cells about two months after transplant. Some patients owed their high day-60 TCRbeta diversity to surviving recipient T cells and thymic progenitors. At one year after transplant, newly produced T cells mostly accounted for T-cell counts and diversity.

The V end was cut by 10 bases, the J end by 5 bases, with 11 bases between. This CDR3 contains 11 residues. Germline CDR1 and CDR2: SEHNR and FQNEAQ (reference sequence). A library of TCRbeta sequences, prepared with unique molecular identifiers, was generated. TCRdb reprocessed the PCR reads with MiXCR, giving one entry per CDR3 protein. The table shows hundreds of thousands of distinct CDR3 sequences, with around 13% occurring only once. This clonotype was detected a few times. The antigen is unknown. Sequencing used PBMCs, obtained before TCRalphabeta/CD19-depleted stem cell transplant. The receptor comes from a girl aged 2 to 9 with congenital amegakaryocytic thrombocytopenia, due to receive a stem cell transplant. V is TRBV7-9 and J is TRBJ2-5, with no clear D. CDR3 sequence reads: CATVMSETQYF. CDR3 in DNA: TGTGCCACCGTCATGAGCGAGACCCAGTACTTC.